This T cell receptor beta chain was documented in a study of shared clonotypes between healthy human individuals. The length of the CDR3 is 14 residues. Germline V gives CDR1 SGDLS, CDR2 YYNGEE. The J segment lost 7 bases and the V segment lost 4 bases, leaving 4 bases of the junction unmatched. Sequencing used immunoSEQ multiplex PCR; TCRdb keeps in-frame clones, though not all of them. The repertoire holds 2,500,000 or so clones, with about 90% as singletons. The sequence was collected from a man aged 18-30 years in good health. Some clones in this sample may be carry-over from other donors' samples. The chain couples TRBV9 to TRBJ1-5; 11 bases map to TRBD1. The sample comprised naive CD4+ T cells from PBMCs. The subset is: CD45RA+ positively selected. The CDR3 sequence: CASSLRDRGQPQHF. Written as DNA, the CDR3 is TGTGCCAGCAGCCTGCGGGACAGGGGGCAGCCCCAGCATTTT.